Listed below are T cell receptor beta chains from one sample, sequenced in a study of OX40 agonist ivuxolimab in advanced cancers. Sequencing was performed with immunoSEQ multiplex PCR; in TCRdb, only in-frame clones are kept and a portion is missing. In the table there are under 80,000 clones, more than 70% of which are singletons. This material consisted of CD4+ or CD8+ T cells sorted from blood, taken in a trial of the OX40 agonist ivuxolimab. These receptors were obtained from an adult with an advanced solid tumor such as melanoma, head and neck, liver or kidney cancer. The conserved cysteine and the conserved F or W are not part of the CDR3 here.

TRBJ1-1 | TRBV30 | AWSVSSNTEAF
TRBJ1-5 | TRBV19 | ASSSLNQPQH
TRBJ1-1 | TRBV5-1 | ASSPGTGDTEAF
TRBJ1-5 | TRBV11-2 | ASSFTSNQPQH
TRBJ1-4 | TRBV5-1 | ASSLGTRPTNEKLF
TRBJ1-1 | TRBV19 | ASSISRSSKNTEAF
TRBJ2-7 | TRBV11-2 | ASSLGAGAYEQY
TRBJ1-3 | TRBV9 | ASSVASGPPQGNTIY
TRBJ2-7 | TRBV6-5 | ASSSGAAGGNEQY
TRBJ2-7 | TRBV10-3 | AISEGSAGTGWEQY
TRBJ1-1 | TRBV15 | ATSRDNQQSGGTEAF
TRBJ1-4 | TRBV19 | ASMPGGGLLEDEKLF
TRBJ2-7 | TRBV6-5 | ASSSGDYEQY
TRBJ2-3 | TRBV18 | ASSPPDNTDTQY
TRBJ2-7 | TRBV5-4 | ASSLGPTSYEQY
TRBJ1-3 | TRBV29-1 | SVAGGNTIY
TRBJ1-2 | TRBV6-5 | ASSSGQGNYGYT
TRBJ2-7 | TRBV11-2 | ASSFTGTSSYEQY
TRBJ1-2 | TRBV2 | ASSEQTGPTGGYT
TRBJ2-1 | TRBV6-6 | ASRSDLGSYNEQF
TRBJ2-5 | TRBV27 | ASSFSGGAVETQY
TRBJ1-1 | TRBV30 | AWGGYQGTEAF
TRBJ2-1 | TRBV14 | ASSRKGSSYNEQF